A selection of T cell receptor beta chains follows, all from one sample in a study of T-cell memory formation after mild COVID-19. One entry per CDR3 protein, called by TCRdb with MiXCR from the 5' RACE reads. This table holds approximately 230,000 distinct CDR3 sequences, over 15% found once. Sequenced sample: PBMCs or a T cell subset sorted from them (not recorded which). These TCRs come from a man aged 18-30 years who had mild COVID-19 (a few samples of this study predate the infection). Cell type and time point are not known. CDR3s include the opening cysteine and the closing phenylalanine or tryptophan. The D gene is left open where the match is weak. Some rows mark clone size as missing; the rest say once, few, many or name a class of expanded clone.

size: .; D: .; J: TRBJ1-2; V: TRBV29-1; DNA: TGCAGCGTGGGTGGACAGTCGAGCTATGGCTACACCTTC; CDR3: CSVGGQSSYGYTF
size: .; D: .; J: TRBJ2-1; V: TRBV3-1; DNA: TGTGCCAGCAGCCAGGCGGGTGAGCAGTTCTTC; CDR3: CASSQAGEQFF
size: .; D: TRBD2; J: TRBJ2-5; V: TRBV5-1; DNA: TGCGCCAGCAGCTTGGAGAGCGGGGAAGAGACCCAGTACTTC; CDR3: CASSLESGEETQYF
size: many; D: TRBD1; J: TRBJ2-5; V: TRBV4-1; DNA: TGCGCCAGCAGCCGGGACAGGGAGATGGAGACCCAGTACTTC; CDR3: CASSRDREMETQYF
size: few; D: TRBD2; J: TRBJ2-3; V: TRBV5-1; DNA: TGCGCCAGCAGGAGCTCTAGCGGGCTCAGCACAGATACGCAGTATTTT; CDR3: CASRSSSGLSTDTQYF
size: .; D: TRBD1; J: TRBJ1-2; V: TRBV27; DNA: TGTGCCAGCAAACTGACAGGGGGCTTTAACTATGGCTACACCTTC; CDR3: CASKLTGGFNYGYTF
size: .; D: .; J: TRBJ1-1; V: TRBV12-3/TRBV12-4; DNA: TGTGCCAGCATAAAGTTTATGGGGGACCTGGAAGCTTTCTTT; CDR3: CASIKFMGDLEAFF
size: .; D: TRBD2; J: TRBJ2-7; V: TRBV3-1; DNA: TGTGCCAGCAGCCAAGGGGGACTAGTTTTCGGCGAGCAGTACTTC; CDR3: CASSQGGLVFGEQYF
size: few; D: .; J: TRBJ2-5; V: TRBV7-2; DNA: TGTGCCAGCAGTTGGAGGGACTTC; CDR3: CASSWRDF
size: many; D: TRBD2; J: TRBJ2-3; V: TRBV6-1; DNA: TGTGCCAGCACCATCGGCTTAGCGGGGCCCACAGATACGCAGTATTTT; CDR3: CASTIGLAGPTDTQYF
size: few; D: .; J: TRBJ1-1; V: TRBV9; DNA: TGTGCCAGCAGCGTAGGGGTCGTGGGAAGGACTGAAGCTTTCTTT; CDR3: CASSVGVVGRTEAFF
size: .; D: .; J: TRBJ2-7; V: TRBV4-1; DNA: TGCGCCAGCAGCCAAGATCAGGGAGGTCGGCAGTACTTC; CDR3: CASSQDQGGRQYF
size: .; D: TRBD2; J: TRBJ2-3; V: TRBV12-5; DNA: TGTGCTAGTGGTTCCGGACTAGCGGGGCAGACAGATACGCAGTATTTT; CDR3: CASGSGLAGQTDTQYF
size: .; D: .; J: TRBJ1-6; V: TRBV9; DNA: TGTGCCAGCTCCAACGGTTCACCCCTCCACTTT; CDR3: CASSNGSPLHF
size: .; D: .; J: TRBJ1-6; V: TRBV4-2; DNA: TGTGCCAGCAACCTCCGGGGGAGCTCCTATAATTCACCCCTCCACTTT; CDR3: CASNLRGSSYNSPLHF